Below, 5 T cell receptor beta chains from the same sample are listed, as sequenced in a study of T-cell memory formation after mild COVID-19. MiXCR, applied by TCRdb to the 5' RACE reads, yields one record per CDR3 protein. The table lists around 220,000 distinct CDR3 sequences, about 15% of them singletons. The sequencing sample was made of PBMCs or a T cell subset sorted from them (not recorded which). These receptors were collected from a young man who had mild COVID-19 (a few samples of this study predate the infection). Cell type and time point are not known.

This clonotype has a count of ten or more. The chain links TRBV5-5 to TRBJ1-2, with D perhaps matching TRBD1 (5 bases). The CDR3 totals 13 residues. CDR1 and CDR2 (germline): SGHKS, YYEKEE (reference sequence). V lost 4 bases and J 4 bases, leaving 11 bases between the germline ends. CDR3 DNA sequence: TGTGCCAGCAGCCGAGCTAGGGGCTATGGCTACACCTTC. Translating gives CASSRARGYGYTF.

This clonotype was counted once. J is TRBJ2-7 and V is TRBV5-1; no definite D call. V lost 0 bases to trimming and J lost 5 bases, with 9 bases between them. The CDR3 consists of 13 residues. Germline V CDR1 and CDR2: SGHRS, YFSETQ. The CDR3 reads CASSLEILDEQYF. In nucleotides, the CDR3 is TGCGCCAGCAGCTTGGAAATATTGGACGAGCAGTACTTC.

This rearrangement joins TRBV6-6 to TRBJ2-2, with 10 positions matching TRBD2. The germline gives CDR1 MNHNY, CDR2 SVGAGI (reference sequence). The junction had 12 bases not matched to a gene; V was cut back by 5 bases and J by 0 bases. This CDR3 has 19 residues. This CDR3 is CASSQAGGDVSTNTGELFF. DNA for the CDR3: TGTGCCAGCAGTCAAGCGGGGGGGGATGTGAGTACGAACACCGGGGAGCTGTTTTTT.

This chain links TRBV7-2 with TRBJ2-7; possible D gene TRBD2, 6 bases. CDR1 and CDR2 from the germline V gene are SGHTA and FQGNSA. This CDR3 spans 13 amino acids. Deletions cut 5 bases from V and 3 bases from J, with 11 bases between. The CDR3 spells CASSPGVNYEQYV. The DNA of the CDR3 is TGTGCCAGCAGCCCGGGGGTAAACTACGAGCAGTACGTC.

The J gene is TRBJ1-1, the V gene TRBV29-1; the D is unclear. Germline loops: CDR1 SQVTM, CDR2 ANQGSEA. V was pared by 3 bases and J by 9 bases, with 14 bases between. The CDR3 totals 12 residues. CDR3 protein: CSVDPTVGQAFF. The DNA for the CDR3 is TGCAGCGTTGACCCCACAGTAGGTCAAGCTTTCTTT.